These T cell receptor beta chains were read from a single sample in a study of T cell repertoires in ileal Crohn's disease. Sequencing used immunoSEQ multiplex PCR; TCRdb keeps in-frame clones, though not all of them. Here the sample spans some 1,500 clones, roughly nine tenths being singletons. Source material: ileal tissue. All receptors derive from an adult with Crohn's disease. The CDR3 runs from the conserved cysteine through the conserved F or W. A D gene is named only where the DNA matches it firmly. The listing skips clone size in some rows; elsewhere it reads once, few, many or a size class.

j_gene	v_gene	d_gene	abundance	CDR3aa	CDR3nt
TRBJ2-7	TRBV7-2	TRBD2	.	CASSLRDYGLSSSYEQYF	TGTGCCAGCAGCTTAAGGGACTATGGGCTATCAAGCTCCTACGAGCAGTACTTC
TRBJ2-2	TRBV30	.	once	CAWLARAESGELFF	TGTGCCTGGCTTGCCAGGGCCGAATCCGGGGAGCTGTTTTTT
TRBJ2-7	TRBV28	TRBD1	.	CASSLWDRRSYEQYF	TGTGCCAGCAGTTTATGGGACAGGCGCTCCTACGAGCAGTACTTC
TRBJ2-5	TRBV2	.	.	CASSEIGEETQYF	TGTGCCAGCAGTGAGATCGGTGAAGAGACCCAGTACTTC
TRBJ2-7	TRBV5-1	TRBD1	.	CASSSRTGASYEQYF	TGCGCCAGCAGCTCACGGACAGGGGCATCCTACGAGCAGTACTTC
TRBJ1-1	TRBV5-6	.	once	CASSLRGNTEAFF	TGTGCCAGCAGCCTCAGGGGGAACACTGAAGCTTTCTTT
TRBJ1-2	TRBV7-2	.	.	CASSLEVWSYTF	TGTGCCAGCAGCTTAGAGGTGTGGAGCTACACCTTC
TRBJ2-7	TRBV5-5	.	.	CASSSSPPGRFDEQYF	TGTGCCAGCAGCTCCTCACCTCCAGGGAGGTTCGACGAGCAGTACTTC
TRBJ1-2	TRBV9	TRBD1	.	CASSPGTDYYGYTF	TGTGCCAGCAGCCCCGGGACAGACTACTATGGCTACACCTTC
TRBJ2-2	TRBV7-2	TRBD2	.	CASSALAVSNTGELFF	TGTGCCAGCAGCGCTCTAGCGGTTTCGAACACCGGGGAGCTGTTTTTT
TRBJ2-7	TRBV7-8	TRBD2	.	CASSLGGRSYEQYF	TGTGCCAGCAGCTTGGGAGGGAGATCCTACGAGCAGTACTTC
TRBJ1-2	TRBV27	TRBD1	.	CASSRQGSGGYTF	TGTGCCAGCAGTCGACAGGGATCGGGCGGCTACACCTTC
TRBJ1-1	TRBV2	.	.	CASSSGEAFF	TGTGCCAGCAGTTCGGGGGAAGCTTTCTTT
TRBJ1-4	TRBV11-2	.	.	CASSLGLQEKLFF	TGTGCCAGCAGCTTAGGGTTACAGGAAAAACTGTTTTTT
TRBJ1-1	TRBV11-2	.	.	CASSLDPQRTEAFF	TGTGCCAGCAGCTTAGATCCTCAGCGGACTGAAGCTTTCTTT
TRBJ2-2	TRBV27	.	.	CASSPIDRPGELFF	TGTGCCAGCAGTCCGATTGACAGGCCCGGGGAGCTGTTTTTT
TRBJ2-3	TRBV29-1	.	.	CSVEPPTDTQYF	TGCAGCGTTGAGCCCCCCACAGATACGCAGTATTTT
TRBJ2-1	TRBV4-2	TRBD2	.	CASSQDGVAGSNEQFF	TGTGCCAGCAGCCAAGACGGAGTAGCGGGGTCCAATGAGCAGTTCTTC
TRBJ2-3	TRBV13	.	few	CASSLDMGTDTQYF	TGTGCCAGCAGTTTAGATATGGGCACAGATACGCAGTATTTT
TRBJ2-6	TRBV29-1	.	once	CSVDIGPGANVLTF	TGCAGCGTTGATATAGGCCCTGGGGCCAACGTCCTGACTTTC
TRBJ2-2	TRBV2	TRBD1	.	CASSPRGGQGIGELFF	TGTGCCAGCAGCCCACGCGGGGGACAGGGGATCGGGGAGCTGTTTTTT
TRBJ2-1	TRBV6-5	TRBD2	.	CASSYSGGGVYEQFF	TGTGCCAGCAGTTACTCTGGCGGGGGGGTTTATGAGCAGTTCTTC
TRBJ2-7	TRBV7-9	TRBD1	once	CASSTTGQGRYEQYF	TGTGCCAGCAGCACCACGGGACAGGGGCGCTACGAGCAGTACTTC
TRBJ1-6	TRBV10-3	.	.	CAISENAGENSPLHF	TGTGCCATCAGTGAGAACGCAGGGGAGAATTCACCCCTCCACTTT
TRBJ2-7	TRBV28	.	.	CASSLKRGLYEQYF	TGTGCCAGCAGTTTGAAACGGGGGCTGTACGAGCAGTACTTC
TRBJ1-2	TRBV9	.	.	CASSVAQGGYTF	TGTGCCAGCAGCGTAGCGCAGGGTGGCTACACCTTC
TRBJ2-1	TRBV28	.	.	CASRRKVRNEQFF	TGTGCCAGCAGGCGGAAAGTCAGGAATGAGCAGTTCTTC
TRBJ2-2	TRBV9	TRBD1	.	CASSVGGSAGGTGELFF	TGTGCCAGCAGCGTAGGGGGCTCGGCAGGGGGCACCGGGGAGCTGTTTTTT
TRBJ1-3	TRBV28	.	.	CASSLERGYSGNTIYF	TGTGCCAGCAGTTTAGAGCGCGGCTACTCTGGAAACACCATATATTTT
TRBJ2-7	TRBV10-2	.	.	CASSESGTGEQYF	TGCGCCAGCAGTGAGTCGGGGACCGGGGAGCAGTACTTC
TRBJ2-1	TRBV19	.	.	CASTPGGYEQFF	TGTGCCAGTACCCCGGGGGGCTATGAGCAGTTCTTC
TRBJ1-2	TRBV29-1	TRBD1	.	CSADRDRLGYTF	TGCAGCGCCGACCGGGACAGGCTTGGCTACACCTTC
TRBJ2-1	TRBV5-1	TRBD2	.	CASSLGLAGLNEQFF	TGCGCCAGCAGCCTGGGACTAGCCGGTTTGAATGAGCAGTTCTTC
TRBJ2-7	TRBV9	.	.	CASSVAGADYEQYF	TGTGCCAGCAGCGTAGCAGGGGCCGACTACGAGCAGTACTTC
TRBJ2-7	TRBV4-1	TRBD1	.	CASSQDPPGQGVYEQYF	TGCGCCAGCAGCCAAGACCCCCCGGGACAGGGGGTCTACGAGCAGTACTTC
TRBJ2-2	TRBV29-1	.	.	CSGQMPSGELFF	TGCAGCGGTCAGATGCCAAGCGGGGAGCTGTTTTTT
TRBJ1-3	TRBV6-1	.	.	CASHHRANSGNTIYF	TGTGCCAGCCATCACAGGGCTAACTCTGGAAACACCATATATTTT
TRBJ1-1	TRBV9	.	.	CASSVVPGRTEAFF	TGTGCCAGCAGCGTAGTACCAGGGCGAACTGAAGCTTTCTTT
TRBJ1-1	TRBV30	TRBD1	.	CAWSVAGGSAFF	TGTGCCTGGAGTGTTGCAGGGGGCTCAGCTTTCTTT
TRBJ1-1	TRBV7-9	TRBD1	.	CASSAVGTGGSEAFF	TGTGCCAGCAGCGCAGTGGGGACAGGAGGTTCCGAAGCTTTCTTT
TRBJ1-1	TRBV6-1	.	.	CASSEGSAGRGTEAFF	TGTGCCAGCAGTGAAGGGTCAGCAGGGAGGGGGACTGAAGCTTTCTTT
TRBJ1-5	TRBV10-3	TRBD1	.	CASKGQGQEPQHF	TGTGCCTCCAAAGGACAGGGCCAGGAGCCCCAGCATTTT
TRBJ2-7	TRBV5-5	TRBD1	.	CASSHVTGTYEQYF	TGTGCCAGCAGCCACGTGACAGGGACCTACGAGCAGTACTTC
TRBJ2-6	TRBV7-2	.	.	CASSLQPAGANVLTF	TGTGCCAGCAGCTTACAGCCCGCTGGGGCCAACGTCCTGACTTTC
TRBJ1-5	TRBV2	.	.	CASSASRGDQPQHF	TGTGCCAGCAGTGCATCACGCGGGGATCAGCCCCAGCATTTT
TRBJ2-1	TRBV15	TRBD2	once	CATSRARGRSEQFF	TGTGCCACCAGCAGAGCCCGCGGGAGGAGTGAGCAGTTCTTC
TRBJ1-1	TRBV19	TRBD1	.	CASTRGLTEAFF	TGTGCCAGTACCAGGGGGCTGACTGAAGCTTTCTTT